The clone carrying this T cell receptor (beta chain) turned up a few times. Its target is not known. This sample is part of a study of cytomegalovirus exposure and HLA in healthy donors. Study outcomes and limitations: An Asian-associated ancestry cluster reportedly showed fewer N-insertions than the approximately 620-donor mean in a later analysis. High sensitivity and specificity were reportedly achieved when the classifier diagnosed cytomegalovirus status. Cytomegalovirus-associated TCR beta chains were listed, numbering under 200.

PCR involved 60 Vbeta and 13 Jbeta primers. The method was immunoSEQ multiplex PCR; TCRdb's version includes in-frame clones alone and lacks a portion of them. The repertoire has 150,000 to 250,000 clones, roughly four fifths of them found once; the top ten carry 0.098%. The germline V gene encodes CDR1 LNHDA and CDR2 SQIVND (reference sequence). The CDR3 extends over 16 amino acids. V was pared by 0 bases and J by 7 bases, with 15 bases between. This chain connects TRBV19 to TRBJ1-4; no clear D gene. Material: PBMCs. This receptor was identified in a boy between 2 and 10 years old in good health and CMV-seronegative. The CDR3 is CASSIDGPFRFEKLFF. CDR3 coding DNA: TGTGCCAGTAGTATAGATGGTCCCTTCCGGTTTGAAAAACTGTTTTTT.